This is a list of T cell receptor beta chains from one sample in a study of T cell responses to AZD1222 COVID-19 vaccine. Measured with immunoSEQ multiplex PCR; TCRdb has only the in-frame clones, and not every one. The table lists about 76,000 clones, over 75% of them singletons. The sequencing here drew on peripheral blood, taken on day 0 of MenACWY control vaccination. The receptors stem from an adult in good health. Each CDR3 is given with its conserved first and last residue. The D gene is left open where the match is weak. Size values are once, few and many counts, or a class for expanded clones, and some rows have none.

V gene,J gene,clone size,D gene,CDR3 protein,CDR3 DNA
TRBV29-1,TRBJ2-2,.,.,CSVGRGGTSTGELFF,TGCAGCGTCGGCCGCGGGGGCACCTCCACCGGGGAGCTGTTTTTT
TRBV7-2,TRBJ2-1,.,TRBD2,CASSPRTSLANEQFF,TGTGCCAGCAGCCCCCGGACTAGCCTAGCCAATGAGCAGTTCTTC
TRBV25-1,TRBJ1-1,.,.,CASRAYQGTAEAFF,TGTGCCAGCAGGGCCTACCAAGGAACGGCTGAAGCTTTCTTT
TRBV11-2,TRBJ1-3,.,.,CASSPTGDTIYF,TGTGCCAGCAGCCCAACGGGGGACACCATATATTTT
TRBV29-1,TRBJ1-2,.,.,CSVETGNYGYTF,TGCAGCGTTGAAACCGGGAACTATGGCTACACCTTC
TRBV6-5,TRBJ1-4,.,.,CASSYRAITNEKLFF,TGTGCCAGCAGTTACAGGGCGATAACTAATGAAAAACTGTTTTTT
TRBV6-5,TRBJ2-1,.,TRBD2,CASRESGSPYNEQFF,TGTGCCAGCAGGGAGAGCGGGAGCCCGTACAATGAGCAGTTCTTC
TRBV6-5,TRBJ1-2,.,.,CASSYGEGHYGYTF,TGTGCCAGCAGTTACGGGGAAGGGCACTATGGCTACACCTTC
TRBV25-1,TRBJ2-2,.,.,CASNTYSHSNTGELFF,TGTGCCAGCAATACCTACAGCCACTCGAACACCGGGGAGCTGTTTTTT
TRBV4-3,TRBJ2-3,.,TRBD1,CASSQAAGGNTDTQYF,TGCGCCAGCAGCCAAGCGGCAGGGGGTAACACAGATACGCAGTATTTT
TRBV7-9,TRBJ2-7,.,.,CASSPSGKAGEQYF,TGTGCCAGCAGCCCCAGTGGTAAGGCGGGCGAGCAGTACTTC
TRBV7-2,TRBJ2-7,.,.,CASSLVGQNYEQYF,TGTGCCAGCAGCTTAGTGGGACAAAACTACGAGCAGTACTTC
TRBV11-1,TRBJ2-6,.,TRBD1,CASSLVSAGGLTF,TGTGCCAGCAGCTTAGTCTCGGCAGGGGGTTTGACTTTC
TRBV15,TRBJ2-5,.,.,CATSRDRTIETQYF,TGTGCCACCAGCAGAGATAGAACTATAGAGACCCAGTACTTC
TRBV27,TRBJ1-5,.,TRBD1,CASSWDRDQPQHF,TGTGCCAGCAGTTGGGACAGGGATCAGCCCCAGCATTTT
TRBV10-3,TRBJ2-3,.,.,CAITPGGEHTDTQYF,TGTGCCATCACTCCGGGGGGCGAGCACACAGATACGCAGTATTTT
TRBV5-1,TRBJ2-7,once,.,CASSFEGQVNEQYF,TGCGCCAGCAGCTTCGAGGGTCAAGTAAACGAGCAGTACTTC
TRBV7-9,TRBJ1-5,few,TRBD1,CATSEGQGSPYQPQHF,TGTGCCACCTCGGAGGGACAGGGCTCTCCTTATCAGCCCCAGCATTTT
TRBV7-9,TRBJ2-3,.,TRBD1,CASSLGQSTDTQYF,TGTGCCAGCAGCCTGGGACAGTCCACAGATACGCAGTATTTT
TRBV12-3/TRBV12-4,TRBJ2-2,.,.,CASSLDGAGELFF,TGTGCCAGCAGTTTGGACGGAGCCGGGGAGCTGTTTTTT
TRBV19,TRBJ2-3,.,.,CASSIDLGQITDTQYF,TGTGCCAGTAGTATAGATCTTGGACAGATCACAGATACGCAGTATTTT
TRBV24-1,TRBJ1-5,.,.,CATGTVGQPQHF,TGTGCCACTGGGACTGTGGGTCAGCCCCAGCATTTT
TRBV10-3,TRBJ2-4,.,.,CAIREDLAKNIQYF,TGTGCCATCAGGGAGGATTTAGCCAAAAACATTCAGTACTTC
TRBV5-1,TRBJ2-7,few,.,CASSLLPLSEAYEQYF,TGCGCCAGCAGCTTGTTACCCCTTTCGGAGGCCTACGAGCAGTACTTC
TRBV5-1,TRBJ2-7,.,TRBD2,CASSEDPSGRNEQYF,TGCGCCAGCAGCGAAGACCCTAGCGGGAGGAACGAGCAGTACTTC
TRBV7-9,TRBJ1-4,.,TRBD1,CASSLRDRVEKLFF,TGTGCCAGCAGTCTTCGGGACAGGGTTGAAAAACTGTTTTTT
TRBV20-1,TRBJ1-5,.,TRBD1,CSASPSTGAQPQHF,TGCAGTGCTAGTCCTTCGACAGGGGCTCAGCCCCAGCATTTT
TRBV28,TRBJ1-6,.,.,CASSWTVRPSPLHF,TGTGCCAGCAGTTGGACAGTTCGGCCCTCACCCCTCCACTTT
TRBV4-1,TRBJ1-5,.,.,CASSQERGGVRSNQPQHF,TGCGCCAGCAGCCAAGAGAGGGGGGGGGTTAGAAGCAATCAGCCCCAGCATTTT
TRBV21-1,TRBJ2-5,.,.,CASSSREGETQYF,TGTGCCAGCAGCTCAAGGGAGGGAGAGACCCAGTACTTC
TRBV6-2/TRBV6-3,TRBJ1-2,.,.,CASSYSMAGNGYTF,TGTGCCAGCAGTTACTCGATGGCAGGCAATGGCTACACCTTC
TRBV7-2,TRBJ2-1,.,TRBD2,CASSLDSGSSYNEQFF,TGTGCCAGCAGCTTAGATAGCGGGAGCTCCTACAATGAGCAGTTCTTC
TRBV12-5,TRBJ1-2,.,.,CASGLVQGGTGYGYTF,TGTGCTAGTGGTTTGGTACAAGGAGGGACGGGCTATGGCTACACCTTC
TRBV6-5,TRBJ2-7,.,.,CASSYSREQYF,TGTGCCAGCAGTTACTCGAGAGAGCAGTACTTC
TRBV5-6,TRBJ2-7,.,TRBD1,CASSFLGGLAYEQYF,TGTGCCAGCAGCTTTTTAGGGGGCCTCGCCTACGAGCAGTACTTC
TRBV29-1,TRBJ1-2,few,TRBD1,CSSGGGADYGYTF,TGCAGCTCTGGAGGGGGCGCGGACTATGGCTACACCTTC
TRBV6-5,TRBJ1-4,.,.,CASRRGTNEKLFF,TGTGCCAGCAGGAGGGGGACTAATGAAAAACTGTTTTTT
TRBV5-1,TRBJ2-2,few,.,CASSLGSAGELFF,TGCGCCAGCAGCCTGGGAAGTGCCGGGGAGCTGTTTTTT
TRBV6-5,TRBJ1-6,.,.,CASGGTGSYNSPLHF,TGTGCCAGCGGGGGGACCGGCTCCTATAATTCACCCCTCCACTTT
TRBV7-9,TRBJ2-1,.,.,CASSSEQGRKFF,TGTGCCAGCAGCTCGGAGCAGGGGAGGAAGTTCTTC
TRBV11-3,TRBJ1-2,.,.,CASSSGGPRTYYGYTF,TGTGCCAGCAGCTCGGGCGGACCAAGGACTTACTATGGCTACACCTTC
TRBV9,TRBJ2-3,.,.,CASSVGGVDTQYF,TGTGCCAGCAGCGTAGGCGGGGTGGATACGCAGTATTTT
TRBV3-1/TRBV3-2,TRBJ2-5,.,.,CASSQEGGEETQYF,TGTGCCAGCAGCCAAGAGGGGGGAGAAGAGACCCAGTACTTC
TRBV4-3,TRBJ1-6,.,.,CASSQVVRGRVDNSPLHF,TGCGCCAGCAGCCAAGTGGTGAGGGGCCGGGTGGATAATTCACCCCTCCACTTT
TRBV7-2,TRBJ1-6,.,.,CASSLVAGEGNSPLHF,TGTGCCAGCAGCTTAGTGGCAGGGGAGGGAAATTCACCCCTCCACTTT
TRBV3-1/TRBV3-2,TRBJ1-1,.,.,CASSRDTLNTEAFF,TGTGCCAGCAGCCGGGATACCCTTAACACTGAAGCTTTCTTT
TRBV7-2,TRBJ2-3,.,.,CASRPSSGTSTDTQYF,TGTGCCAGCAGGCCCTCCAGCGGCACTAGCACAGATACGCAGTATTTT
TRBV4-3,TRBJ1-6,few,TRBD1,CASSQESGTGGSPLHF,TGCGCCAGCAGCCAAGAGAGCGGGACAGGGGGTTCACCCCTCCACTTT
TRBV19,TRBJ1-3,.,.,CASSWGHFSGNTIYF,TGTGCCAGTAGTTGGGGACACTTCTCTGGAAACACCATATATTTT